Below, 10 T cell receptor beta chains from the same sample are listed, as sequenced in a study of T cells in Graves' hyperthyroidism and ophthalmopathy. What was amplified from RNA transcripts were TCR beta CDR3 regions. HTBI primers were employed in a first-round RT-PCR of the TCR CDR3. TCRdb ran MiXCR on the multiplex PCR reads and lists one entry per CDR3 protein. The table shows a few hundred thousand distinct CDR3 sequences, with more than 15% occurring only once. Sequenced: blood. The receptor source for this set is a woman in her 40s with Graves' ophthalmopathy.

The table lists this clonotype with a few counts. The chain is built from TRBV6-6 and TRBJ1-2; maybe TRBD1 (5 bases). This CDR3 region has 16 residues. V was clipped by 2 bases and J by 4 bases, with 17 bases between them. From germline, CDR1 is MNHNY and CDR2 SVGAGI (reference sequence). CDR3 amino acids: CASSYPPGRGSYGYTF. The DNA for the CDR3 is TGTGCCAGCAGTTACCCTCCCGGCCGGGGCTCCTATGGCTACACCTTC.

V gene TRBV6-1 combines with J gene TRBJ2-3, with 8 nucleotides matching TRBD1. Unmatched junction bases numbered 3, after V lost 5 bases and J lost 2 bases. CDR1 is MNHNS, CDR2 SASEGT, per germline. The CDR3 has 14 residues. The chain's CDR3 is CASSRQGPTDTQYF. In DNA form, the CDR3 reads TGTGCCAGCAGTCGACAGGGGCCCACAGATACGCAGTATTTT.

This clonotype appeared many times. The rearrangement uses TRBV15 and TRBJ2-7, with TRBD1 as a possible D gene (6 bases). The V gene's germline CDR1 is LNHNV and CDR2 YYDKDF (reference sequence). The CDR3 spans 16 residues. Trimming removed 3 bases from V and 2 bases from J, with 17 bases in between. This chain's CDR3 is CATSRSSGQTTYEQYF. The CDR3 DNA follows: TGTGCCACCAGCAGGAGCTCCGGACAGACTACCTACGAGCAGTACTTC.

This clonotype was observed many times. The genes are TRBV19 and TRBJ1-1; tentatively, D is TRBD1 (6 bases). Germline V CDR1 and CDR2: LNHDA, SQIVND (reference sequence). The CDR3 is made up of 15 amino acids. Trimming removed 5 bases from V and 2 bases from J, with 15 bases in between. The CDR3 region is CASSSPGHLNTEAFF. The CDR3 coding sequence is TGTGCCAGTAGTTCACCGGGACACCTAAACACTGAAGCTTTCTTT.

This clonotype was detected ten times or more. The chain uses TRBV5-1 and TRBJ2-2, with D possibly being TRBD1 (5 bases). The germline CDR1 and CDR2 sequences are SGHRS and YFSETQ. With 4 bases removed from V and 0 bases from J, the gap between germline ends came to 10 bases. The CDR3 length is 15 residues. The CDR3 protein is CASSPPDTNTGELFF. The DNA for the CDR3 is TGCGCCAGCAGCCCCCCGGACACGAACACCGGGGAGCTGTTTTTT.

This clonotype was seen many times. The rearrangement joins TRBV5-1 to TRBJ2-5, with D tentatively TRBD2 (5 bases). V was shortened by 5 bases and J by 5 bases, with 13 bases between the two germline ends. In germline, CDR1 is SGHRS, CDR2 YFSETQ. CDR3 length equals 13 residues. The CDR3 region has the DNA TGCGCCAGCAGACGGGGAGAAGTTGAGACCCAGTACTTC. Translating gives CASRRGEVETQYF.

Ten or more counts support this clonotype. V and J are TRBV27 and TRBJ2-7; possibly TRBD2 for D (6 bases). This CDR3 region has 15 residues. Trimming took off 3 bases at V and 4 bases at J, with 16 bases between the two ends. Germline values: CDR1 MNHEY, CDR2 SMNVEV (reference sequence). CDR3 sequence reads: CASSFYGRVGYEQYF. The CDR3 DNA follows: TGTGCCAGCAGTTTCTACGGGAGAGTGGGTTACGAGCAGTACTTC.

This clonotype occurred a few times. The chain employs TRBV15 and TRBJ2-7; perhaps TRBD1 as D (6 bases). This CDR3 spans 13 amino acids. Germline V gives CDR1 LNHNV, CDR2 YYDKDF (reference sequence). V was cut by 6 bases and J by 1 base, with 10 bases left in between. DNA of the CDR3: TGTGCCACCAGGGGGACACAGTCCTACGAGCAGTACTTC. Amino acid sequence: CATRGTQSYEQYF.

The CDR3 here is CASSSQGFGELFF. CDR3 nucleotide sequence: TGCGCCAGCAGCTCACAGGGATTCGGGGAGCTGTTTTTT. The chain is built from TRBV5-1 and TRBJ2-2; D possibly corresponds to TRBD1 (6 bases). The ends were cut back, 3 bases at V and 7 bases at J, with 10 bases in the middle. Germline CDR1 and CDR2: SGHRS and YFSETQ. This CDR3 comprises 13 residues.

The DNA of the CDR3 is TGTGCCAGCAGCCAACTTGGACAGGGGGCGCGGGGATTCTATGGCTACACCTTC. Protein: CASSQLGQGARGFYGYTF. This chain connects TRBV3-1 to TRBJ1-2, with TRBD1 identical over 11 bases. CDR1 LGHDT and CDR2 YNNKEL come from the germline V gene (reference sequence). Trimming took 2 bases from V and 4 from J; bases not matched to a gene: 12. The length of the CDR3 is 18 residues. Looking up the rest from reference TRBV3-1 and TRBJ1-2 gives the full variable domain: DTAVSQTPKYLVTQMGNDKSIKCEQNLGHDTMYWYKQDSKKFLKIMFSYNNKELIINETVPNRFSPKSPDKAHLNLHINSLELGDSAVYFCASSQLGQGARGFYGYTFGSGTRLTVV.